Below are 18 T cell receptor beta chains sequenced from a single sample in a study of blood T cell repertoires in COVID-19. This table comes from immunoSEQ multiplex PCR, and its TCRdb copy is limited to in-frame clones, with some not included. The sample has a few hundred thousand clones; 88% are singletons. The specimen sequenced was peripheral blood. The receptor source for this set is a woman aged 30 to 39 with COVID-19, enrolled during active disease.

The rearrangement joins TRBV14 to TRBJ1-4; a weak D match, TRBD1 (6 bases). Looked up from germline, CDR1 is SGHDN and CDR2 is FVKESK. This CDR3 has 15 residues. V was clipped by 2 bases and J by 6 bases, with 13 bases between them. CDR3 nucleotides: TGTGCCAGCAGCCAACTACAGGGTCAGGATGAAAAACTGTTTTTT. It translates to CASSQLQGQDEKLFF.

This clone came up once. This chain joins TRBV15 and TRBJ2-1, with a tentative D call TRBD2 (6 bases). The CDR3 contains 15 residues. Trimming removed 5 bases from V and 1 base from J, with 12 bases in between. Germline-derived CDR1 and CDR2 are LNHNV and YYDKDF (reference sequence). The CDR3 DNA reads TGTGCCACCAGCTCGACTAGGCAGTCCTACAATGAGCAGTTCTTC. Amino acid sequence: CATSSTRQSYNEQFF.

A few counts support this clone. This chain joins TRBV28 and TRBJ1-2; TRBD1 matches 8 bases. V gave up 5 bases and J gave up 3 bases; unmatched junction bases: 11. The CDR3 is made up of 16 amino acids. Germline CDR1 and CDR2: MDHEN and SYDVKM. CDR3 region: CASSPAGTGRDYGYTF. CDR3 nucleotides: TGTGCCAGCAGTCCGGCCGGGACAGGTAGGGACTATGGCTACACCTTC.

The chain is built from TRBV5-4 and TRBJ2-7, with 9 bases matching TRBD2. Germline assignment: CDR1 SGHNT and CDR2 YYREEE (reference sequence). The CDR3 extends over 14 amino acids. V lost 7 bases, J lost 5 bases, and 10 bases stayed unmatched. Written as DNA, the CDR3 is TGTGCCAGCGGAGAGCGGGAGGTTAGCGACGAGCAGTACTTC. Its protein product is CASGEREVSDEQYF.

Of note for this clone: At one of its ends the junction is not consistent with the germline gene, which may arise from a read error. V and J are TRBV2 and TRBJ1-4; a possible D gene is TRBD1 (6 bases). Germline CDR1 is SNHLY and CDR2 is FYNNEI. The CDR3 consists of 13 residues. Here the CDR3 DNA reads TGTGCCAGCAGTGAAGGGGAGATCCGGGACAAGGTTTTT. Translating it yields CASSEGEIRDKVF.

The chain links TRBV19 to TRBJ2-2, with D maybe TRBD2 (5 bases). CDR1 and CDR2 (germline): LNHDA, SQIVND (reference sequence). The ends were cut back, 7 bases at V and 6 bases at J, with 15 bases in the middle. The CDR3 has 14 amino acids. For the CDR3, the DNA is TGTGCCAGTAAGCCTAGCTCTTCGGCCGGGGAGCTGTTTTTT. Amino acids: CASKPSSSAGELFF.

The chain employs TRBV19 and TRBJ2-6; 7 bases map to TRBD2. V dropped 8 bases and J dropped 0; count of bases not matched to a gene: 19. This CDR3 is built from 20 residues. Germline V gives CDR1 LNHDA, CDR2 SQIVND (reference sequence). CDR3 protein: CASSNLGRDYLLSGANVLTF. The CDR3 DNA is TGTGCCAGTTCGAATCTTGGTAGGGACTATCTGCTCTCTGGGGCCAACGTCCTGACTTTC.

The V call is TRBV6-2 or TRBV6-3, the J call TRBJ2-4, with 7 nucleotides matching TRBD1. CDR3 size: 14 residues. The V gene's germline CDR1 is MNHEY and CDR2 SVGEGT. V lost 2 bases and J lost 8; bases outside the gene matches: 6. CDR3 DNA sequence: TGTGCCAGCAGTTACCCACAGGGGATAGACATTCAGTACTTC. Its protein product is CASSYPQGIDIQYF.

This rearrangement joins TRBV19 to TRBJ2-7; a weak D match, TRBD1 (7 bases). The CDR3 has 14 residues. The germline CDR1 and CDR2 sequences are LNHDA and SQIVND (reference sequence). Trimming pared 5 bases from V and 2 bases from J, leaving 13 bases between. The CDR3 loop is CASSDGGTAYEQYF. The CDR3 bases are TGTGCCAGTAGTGACGGCGGGACAGCCTACGAGCAGTACTTC.

This sequence joins TRBV4-1 and TRBJ2-7; D not certain. V dropped 1 base and J dropped 3 bases, with 7 bases sitting between them. The length of the CDR3 is 13 residues. Germline V CDR1 and CDR2: MGHRA, YSYEKL. This chain's CDR3 is CASSQVRSYEQYF. CDR3 DNA: TGCGCCAGCAGCCAAGTGAGGAGCTACGAGCAGTACTTC.

V usage is TRBV5-5 and J usage is TRBJ2-7; 7 positions agree with TRBD1. Germline loops: CDR1 SGHKS, CDR2 YYEKEE (reference sequence). This CDR3 comprises 15 residues. Trimming cost V 0 bases and J 4 bases; bases outside gene matches: 7. As DNA, the CDR3 is TGTGCCAGCAGCTTGGGTGGGACAGCTTCATACGAGCAGTACTTC. Translated, it gives CASSLGGTASYEQYF.

The V call is TRBV6-6, the J call TRBJ2-5; no firm D call. Trimming shortened V by 8 bases and J by 2 bases, and 21 bases separated the two germline ends. This CDR3 is 16 amino acids long. Germline-derived CDR1 and CDR2 are MNHNY and SVGAGI (reference sequence). CDR3 nucleotide sequence: TGTGCCAGCGGTTCCTTGACCCAGGCCGAACAAGAGACCCAGTACTTC. This sequence encodes CASGSLTQAEQETQYF.

V is TRBV6-5 and J is TRBJ1-1; D possibly corresponds to TRBD1 (6 bases). Germline CDR1 and CDR2: MNHEY and SVGAGI. Deletions cut 5 bases from V and 1 base from J, with 14 bases between. CDR3 size: 15 residues. The CDR3 nucleotides read TGTGCCAGCAGTCCATACAGGGTGGAGAACACTGAAGCTTTCTTT. Its protein is CASSPYRVENTEAFF.

This chain uses TRBV3-1 (or the pseudogene TRBV3-2) with TRBJ2-1; D perhaps matches TRBD2 (6 bases). Germline CDR1 reads LGHDT; CDR2 reads YNNKEL (reference sequence). Trimming cost V 8 bases and J 2 bases, with 10 bases left between them. The CDR3 sequence is 13 residues long. CDR3 region: CASSSGPYNEQFF. The CDR3 DNA sequence: TGTGCCAGCTCAAGCGGGCCCTACAATGAGCAGTTCTTC.

This clone showed up many times. This chain connects TRBV4-3 to TRBJ2-5; 12 bases agree with TRBD2. Germline V gene data show CDR1 as LGHNA and CDR2 as YSLEER. V dropped 2 bases and J dropped 5; count of bases not matched to a gene: 3. This CDR3 is 15 amino acids long. The CDR3 reads CASSQNLAGGETQYF. The CDR3 DNA follows: TGCGCCAGCAGCCAAAATCTAGCGGGAGGGGAGACCCAGTACTTC.

The chain employs TRBV15 and TRBJ1-5; D is uncertain. This CDR3 contains 15 residues. With 0 bases removed from V and 8 bases from J, the gap between germline ends came to 14 bases. Germline V gene data show CDR1 as LNHNV and CDR2 as YYDKDF (reference sequence). The CDR3 sequence is CATSRDRPISEPQHF. DNA for the CDR3: TGTGCCACCAGCAGAGATCGCCCGATTTCGGAGCCCCAGCATTTT.

Written as DNA, the CDR3 is TGTGCCAGCGACCCCAGGAGGACGGAGACCCAGTACTTC. Its protein product is CASDPRRTETQYF. This chain links TRBV5-8 with TRBJ2-5; D might be TRBD2 (5 bases). The V end lost 7 bases, the J end lost 5 bases, and 15 bases lay between the germline ends. Per germline, CDR1 SGHTS and CDR2 YDEGEE. CDR3 length: 13 residues.

CDR3 amino acids: CASSLALTGPGTYEQYF. Written as DNA, the CDR3 is TGCGCCAGCAGCTTGGCCCTGACAGGGCCCGGAACCTACGAGCAGTACTTC. J is TRBJ2-7 and V is TRBV5-1, with 7 bases fitting TRBD1. V lost 0 bases and J lost 2; bases outside the gene matches: 11. The CDR3 loop spans 17 amino acids. CDR1 SGHRS and CDR2 YFSETQ come from the germline V gene.